A single sample gave rise to the 3 T cell receptor beta chains below, sequenced in a study of cytomegalovirus exposure and HLA in healthy donors. PCR was performed using 60 Vbeta and 13 Jbeta primers. The data were produced by immunoSEQ multiplex PCR, yet TCRdb's version contains in-frame clones alone and is incomplete. The sample records around 120,000 clones, 77% being singletons. The specimen was PBMCs. These receptors were taken from a human donor in good health.

This clone was seen only once. The V gene is TRBV12-5, the J gene TRBJ2-2; 13 nucleotides agree with TRBD2. Germline CDR1 LGHNT, CDR2 FRNRAP. J was trimmed by 4 bases and V by 3 bases; bases with no gene match: 2. The CDR3 is 16 amino acids. CDR3: CASGFGLAGVTGELFF. The CDR3 coding sequence is TGTGCTAGTGGTTTCGGACTAGCGGGAGTCACCGGGGAGCTGTTTTTT. The whole variable domain, filled in from reference TRBV12-5 and TRBJ2-2, reads DARVTQTPRHKVTEMGQEVTMRCQPILGHNTVFWYRQTMMQGLELLAYFRNRAPLDDSGMPKDRFSAEMPDATLATLKIQPSEPRDSAVYFCASGFGLAGVTGELFFGEGSRLTVL.

CDR3 amino acids: CASSLLQSISGANVLTF. CDR3 DNA: TGTGCCAGCAGCTTATTACAGAGTATCTCTGGGGCCAACGTCCTGACTTTC. The rearrangement links TRBV7-7 to TRBJ2-6; no clear D. V was cut by 2 bases and J by 0 bases, with 11 bases left in between. CDR1 and CDR2 (germline): SSHAT, FNYEAQ (reference sequence). This CDR3 spans 17 amino acids.

This rearrangement joins TRBV19 to TRBJ2-3, with 8 positions matching TRBD2. The germline gives CDR1 LNHDA, CDR2 SQIVND (reference sequence). The CDR3 is 16 amino acids. V lost 5 bases, J lost 4 bases, and 11 bases stayed unmatched. CDR3 bases: TGTGCCAGTAGTCCCTTAGGAGCGGGAGTAGCAGATACGCAGTATTTT. This translates into CASSPLGAGVADTQYF.